Here is one T cell receptor beta chain with its context. Reverse transcription of roughly 0.5 to 1 ug RNA was carried out with random hexamers. Each CDR3 protein is one row after TCRdb ran MiXCR on the immunoSEQ multiplex PCR reads. The sample carries under 200,000 distinct CDR3 sequences, approximately 95% recorded once. The data belong to a study of CD8 T cells in Susac syndrome. V was pared by 5 bases and J by 1 base, with 10 bases of the junction left unmatched. The CDR3 totals 16 residues. The V gene's germline CDR1 is DFQATT and CDR2 SNEGSKA (reference sequence). This chain uses TRBV20-1 with TRBJ1-5; 8 bases fit TRBD1. Sequencing input: CD8+ T cells from PBMCs. This sequence was found in a human donor with multiple sclerosis. CDR3 region: CSAGPFRTGSNQPQHF. Written as DNA, the CDR3 is TGCAGTGCTGGACCGTTTAGGACAGGGAGCAATCAGCCCCAGCATTTT.